The rows below give T cell receptor beta chains drawn from one sample of a study of a mutant IDH1 vaccine in newly diagnosed glioma. Sequencing was performed with immunoSEQ multiplex PCR; in TCRdb, only in-frame clones are kept and a portion is missing. The profile shows under 150,000 clones, roughly 88% of them singletons. What these receptors recognize is not known. Sequenced here: PBMCs, sampled from a glioma patient whose treatment included an IDH1 peptide vaccine. The origin of the receptors is a woman in her fifties or sixties with glioma. Both conserved end residues are part of each CDR3. The D gene is left open where the match is weak. For some rows the clone size is stated as once, few or many, or as a class when expanded; others skip it.

d_call: NA
clone_size: NA
j_call: TRBJ1-1
v_call: TRBV5-5
cdr3_nt: TGTGCCAGCAGCTTGCTGTTGAACACTGAAGCTTTCTTT
cdr3_aa: CASSLLLNTEAFF

d_call: NA
clone_size: NA
j_call: TRBJ2-7
v_call: TRBV11-2
cdr3_nt: TGTGCCAGCAGCTTGGGGGGGCCACTTTACGAGCAGTACTTC
cdr3_aa: CASSLGGPLYEQYF

d_call: TRBD1
clone_size: once
j_call: TRBJ2-7
v_call: TRBV5-1
cdr3_nt: TGCGCCAGCAGCTTGGCCGACAGGGGCCACGAGCAGTACTTC
cdr3_aa: CASSLADRGHEQYF

d_call: TRBD2
clone_size: NA
j_call: TRBJ2-1
v_call: TRBV4-1
cdr3_nt: TGCGCCAGCAGCCAGACTAGCGGGAGGGGACATGAGCAGTTCTTC
cdr3_aa: CASSQTSGRGHEQFF

d_call: NA
clone_size: NA
j_call: TRBJ2-3
v_call: TRBV9
cdr3_nt: TGTGCCAGCAGCGAGGGGGGGCGGGTCCCCACAGATACGCAGTATTTT
cdr3_aa: CASSEGGRVPTDTQYF

d_call: NA
clone_size: NA
j_call: TRBJ1-3
v_call: TRBV13
cdr3_nt: TGTGCCAGCAATCCGGCGGGCAGCGGAAACACCATATATTTT
cdr3_aa: CASNPAGSGNTIYF

d_call: NA
clone_size: NA
j_call: TRBJ1-4
v_call: TRBV7-9
cdr3_nt: TGTGCCAGCAGCTTAGAGTCCGGGGCCAAAGAAAAACTGTTTTTT
cdr3_aa: CASSLESGAKEKLFF

d_call: NA
clone_size: NA
j_call: TRBJ1-2
v_call: TRBV6-6
cdr3_nt: TGTGCCAGCAGTGGGACTTCCTATGGCTACACCTTC
cdr3_aa: CASSGTSYGYTF

d_call: TRBD2
clone_size: NA
j_call: TRBJ2-3
v_call: TRBV19
cdr3_nt: TGTGCCAGTAGTATGCGGGTTAGCGGGAGAACAGATACGCAGTATTTT
cdr3_aa: CASSMRVSGRTDTQYF

d_call: NA
clone_size: NA
j_call: TRBJ2-1
v_call: TRBV5-1
cdr3_nt: TGCGCCAGCAGTGGCAGATACAATGAGCAGTTCTTC
cdr3_aa: CASSGRYNEQFF

d_call: TRBD1
clone_size: NA
j_call: TRBJ2-7
v_call: TRBV7-6
cdr3_nt: TGTGCCAGCAGCCTCACCGACAGGGGCGACGAGCAGTACTTC
cdr3_aa: CASSLTDRGDEQYF

d_call: NA
clone_size: NA
j_call: TRBJ1-1
v_call: TRBV5-1
cdr3_nt: TGCGCCAGCAGCCGCGAGGGTAGGGAAAACACTGAAGCTTTCTTT
cdr3_aa: CASSREGRENTEAFF